The 14 T cell receptor beta chains in this list originate from one sample, sequenced in a study of blood T cell repertoires in COVID-19 (dated by TCRdb to about 2020). The library was made by the immunoSEQ multiplex PCR assay. The clones in this table, taken by TCRdb from immuneACCESS, are in-frame only. Not every clone is retained; where verified, under half of the shortfall comes from an unresolved V gene, and the cause of the rest is unknown. The sample table holds roughly 200,000 clones, of which roughly nine tenths were seen once. The ten biggest clones cover roughly 10% of the sample. Sequencing used peripheral blood. These receptors all stem from a woman aged 50 to 65 with COVID-19, enrolled during active disease.

CDR3 sequence reads: CASTQGTNYGYTF. CDR3 DNA sequence: TGTGCCAGCACACAGGGAACTAACTATGGCTACACCTTC. The chain joins TRBV25-1 to TRBJ1-2; possibly TRBD1 for D (6 bases). Germline V lookup: CDR1 MGHDK, CDR2 SYGVNS. This CDR3 has 13 amino acids. Trimming shortened V by 7 bases and J by 0 bases, and 9 bases separated the two germline ends.

This clone was counted ten times or more. The chain employs TRBV7-9 and TRBJ1-2, with 12 positions matching TRBD1. The CDR3 has 17 amino acids. V lost 3 bases to trimming and J lost 7 bases; unmatched junction nucleotides: 12. Looked up from germline, CDR1 is SEHNR and CDR2 is FQNEAQ (reference sequence). CDR3 nucleotides: TGTGCCAGCAGCTTTCTCTTGGGGACAGGGGGCCACAGTGGCTACACCTTC. It codes for CASSFLLGTGGHSGYTF.

This chain connects TRBV19 to TRBJ2-2; 7 bases are shared with TRBD2. CDR3 size: 16 residues. Germline lookup yields CDR1 LNHDA and CDR2 SQIVND (reference sequence). The J segment lost 3 bases and the V segment lost 2 bases, leaving 6 bases of the junction unmatched. CDR3: CASSIPGGPYTGELFF. CDR3 coding DNA: TGTGCCAGTAGTATACCGGGGGGTCCCTACACCGGGGAGCTGTTTTTT.

A single count supports this clone. The rearrangement links TRBV6-2 or TRBV6-3 to TRBJ1-2, with D hard to call. With 0 bases removed from V and 4 bases from J, the gap between germline ends came to 6 bases. CDR3 length: 13 residues. The germline gives CDR1 MNHEY, CDR2 SVGEGT. The CDR3 DNA sequence: TGTGCCAGCAGTTACTCATCCATCTATGGCTACACCTTC. It translates to CASSYSSIYGYTF.

J is TRBJ1-3 and V is TRBV18; 8 bases are a match to TRBD1. Losses at the gene ends were 3 bases for V and 4 bases for J; bases not matched to a gene: 5. The V gene's germline CDR1 is KGHSH and CDR2 LQKENI. The CDR3 runs 15 residues. CDR3 residues: CASSPGQGGGNTIYF. The CDR3 DNA sequence: TGTGCCAGCTCACCCGGACAGGGTGGAGGAAACACCATATATTTT.

This clone was detected only once. This chain connects TRBV9 to TRBJ2-3, with a possible D match to TRBD1 (5 bases). This CDR3 spans 16 amino acids. Germline V gives CDR1 SGDLS, CDR2 YYNGEE. Trimming stripped 4 bases from V and 7 bases from J, with 22 bases between. CDR3 in amino acids: CASSPGPTDTANTQYF. The CDR3 bases are TGTGCCAGCAGCCCCGGACCTACGGACACCGCCAATACGCAGTATTTT.

The rearrangement links TRBV7-3 to TRBJ1-4; 7 bases map to TRBD1. Germline trimming cut 4 bases from V and 8 bases from J; bases unmatched to any gene: 7. Germline assignment: CDR1 SGHTA and CDR2 FQGTGA. This CDR3 comprises 14 residues. The CDR3 nucleotides read TGTGCCAGCAGCTCACAGGGGAGAGGAGAAAAACTGTTTTTT. Translating gives CASSSQGRGEKLFF.

In its sample, this clone was seen once. The CDR3 bases are TGTGCCAGTAGTATACAGTGGAATTCACCCCTCCACTTT. Translating gives CASSIQWNSPLHF. V and J are TRBV19 and TRBJ1-6; no definite D call. The CDR3 runs to 13 residues. The germline V and J ends were trimmed by 2 bases and 7 bases, with 6 bases remaining between them. Per germline, CDR1 LNHDA and CDR2 SQIVND (reference sequence).

The chain employs TRBV5-4 and TRBJ1-2; D remains unclear. Trimming took 0 bases from V and 4 from J, leaving 13 bases between them. CDR3 length: 15 amino acids. In germline, CDR1 is SGHNT, CDR2 YYREEE (reference sequence). CDR3 in amino acids: CASSLEIVGGYGYTF. The CDR3 region has the DNA TGTGCCAGCAGCTTGGAAATTGTGGGAGGCTATGGCTACACCTTC.

V usage is TRBV16 and J usage is TRBJ2-7; maybe TRBD1 (5 bases). The germline CDR1 and CDR2 sequences are KGHSY and FQNENV. The CDR3 is 15 amino acids. V dropped 2 bases and J dropped 2 bases, with 13 bases sitting between them. CDR3 residues: CASSQLSRAPYEQYF. DNA of the CDR3: TGTGCCAGCAGCCAACTCTCCAGGGCCCCCTACGAGCAGTACTTC.

The chain combines TRBV5-1 with TRBJ2-3; 9 bases match TRBD1. Germline lookup yields CDR1 SGHRS and CDR2 YFSETQ. The CDR3 runs to 15 residues. V gave up 4 bases and J gave up 5 bases; unmatched junction bases: 8. CDR3 in DNA: TGCGCCAGCAGCCCCTGGGACAGGGTGGGAGATACGCAGTATTTT. Translated: CASSPWDRVGDTQYF. The variable domain in full, with the rest retrieved from reference TRBV5-1 and TRBJ2-3, is KAGVTQTPRYLIKTRGQQVTLSCSPISGHRSVSWYQQTPGQGLQFLFEYFSETQRNKGNFPGRFSGRQFSNSRSEMNVSTLELGDSALYLCASSPWDRVGDTQYFGPGTRLTVL.

This chain uses TRBV5-1 with TRBJ2-2, with 12 bases matching TRBD2. Germline V gives CDR1 SGHRS, CDR2 YFSETQ. The CDR3 runs to 17 residues. The trim removed 3 bases at V and 2 bases at J, leaving 5 bases unmatched. CDR3 sequence (DNA): TGCGCCAGCAGCTGGACGACTAGCGGGGGTAACACCGGGGAGCTGTTTTTT. Translating gives CASSWTTSGGNTGELFF.

Worth noting for this clone: Within the sample, other DNA sequences also encode this same CDR3. The rearrangement joins TRBV7-6 to TRBJ2-7, with 9 nucleotides matching TRBD1. Germline CDR1 is SGHVS and CDR2 is FNYEAQ. V shed 4 bases, J shed 2 bases, and the junction held 3 bases outside the gene matches. The CDR3 has 14 residues. The CDR3 region has the DNA TGTGCCAGCAGCTCTCGACAGGGGGCCTACGAGCAGTACTTC. It codes for CASSSRQGAYEQYF.

The chain combines TRBV6-2 or TRBV6-3 with TRBJ2-6; no firm D call. Trimming removed 4 bases at V and 0 bases at J, with 16 bases between. CDR3 length equals 18 residues. Germline CDR1 and CDR2: MNHEY and SVGEGT. The CDR3 DNA reads TGTGCCAGCAGTTCCCCTGTTGGCAGACACTCTGGGGCCAACGTCCTGACTTTC. This codes for CASSSPVGRHSGANVLTF.